This TCR beta chain was identified in a study of Graves' ophthalmopathy and Graves' hyperthyroidism. Exclusion criteria comprised other autoimmune diseases, uncontrolled infections, pregnancy or lactation in patients. CDR3 size: 15 residues. J lost 7 bases, V lost 2 bases, and 11 bases had no gene match. Per the germline V gene, CDR1 is SGHDN and CDR2 is FVKESK. Amplification from RNA transcripts yielded the TCR beta CDR3 regions. First-round RT-PCR relied on HTBI primers, and a second-round multiplex PCR came next. TCRdb called the multiplex PCR reads again in MiXCR, with one record for every CDR3 protein. The sample has approximately 1.2 million distinct CDR3 sequences; roughly 35% are singletons.

The source material was peripheral blood or thyroid tissue (not recorded which). This sequence originates from an adult man with Graves' hyperthyroidism. This chain joins TRBV14 and TRBJ2-7, with TRBD1 matching 7 bases. For the CDR3, the DNA is TGTGCCAGCAGCCAAAACAGGGGTAGCACCGGGGAGCAGTACTTC. It specifies CASSQNRGSTGEQYF.